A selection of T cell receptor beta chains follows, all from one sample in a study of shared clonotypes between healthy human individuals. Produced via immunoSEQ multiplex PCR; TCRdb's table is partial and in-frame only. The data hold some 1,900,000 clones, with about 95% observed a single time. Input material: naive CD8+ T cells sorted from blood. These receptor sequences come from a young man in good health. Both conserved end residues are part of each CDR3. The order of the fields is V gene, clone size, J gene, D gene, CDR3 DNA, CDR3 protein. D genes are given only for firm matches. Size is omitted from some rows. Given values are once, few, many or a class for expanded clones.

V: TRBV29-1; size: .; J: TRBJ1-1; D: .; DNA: TGCAGCGTTGAGGTGGGGGGAGAGAACACTGAAGCTTTCTTT; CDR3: CSVEVGGENTEAFF
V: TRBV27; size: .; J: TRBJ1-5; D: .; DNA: TGTGCCAGCAGTTCCGACGCGGGTAATAGCAATCAGCCCCAGCATTTT; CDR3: CASSSDAGNSNQPQHF
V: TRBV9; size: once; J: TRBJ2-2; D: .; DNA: TGTGCCAGCAGCGCGGGGGAGAGTCCTCCAGGGGAGCTGTTTTTT; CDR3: CASSAGESPPGELFF
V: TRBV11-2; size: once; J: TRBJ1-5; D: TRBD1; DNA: TGTGCCAGCAGCCCTGATCTCGGACAGGGTAATCAGCCCCAGCATTTT; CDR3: CASSPDLGQGNQPQHF
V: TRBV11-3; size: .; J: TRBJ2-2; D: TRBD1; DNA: TGTGCCAGCAGCTTAGCTCCGGGACAGGGTTACACCGGGGAGCTGTTTTTT; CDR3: CASSLAPGQGYTGELFF
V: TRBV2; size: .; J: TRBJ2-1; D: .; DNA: TGTGCCAGCAGTGAAATGGGCGCGGATTCCTACAATGAGCAGTTCTTC; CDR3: CASSEMGADSYNEQFF
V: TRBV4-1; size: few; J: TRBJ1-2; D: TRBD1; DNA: TGCGCCAGCAGCCAAGGGACAGGGGGCGCCTATGGCTACACCTTC; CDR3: CASSQGTGGAYGYTF
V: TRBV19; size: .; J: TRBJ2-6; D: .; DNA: TGTGCCAGTTTGTTCGGGACCGCTGGGGCCAACGTCCTGACTTTC; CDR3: CASLFGTAGANVLTF
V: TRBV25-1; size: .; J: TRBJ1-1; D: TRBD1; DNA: TGTGCCAGCAGTGGGACAGGGATTATCACTGAAGCTTTCTTT; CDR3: CASSGTGIITEAFF
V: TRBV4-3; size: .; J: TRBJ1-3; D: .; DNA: TGCGCCAGCAGCCGCCTCGATGGGGTTGGCTCTGGAAACACCATATATTTT; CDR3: CASSRLDGVGSGNTIYF
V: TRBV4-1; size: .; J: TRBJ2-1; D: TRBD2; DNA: TGCGCCAGCAGCACCCCCGGGACTAGCGGGGGGGCTGCCTACAATGAGCAGTTCTTC; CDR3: CASSTPGTSGGAAYNEQFF
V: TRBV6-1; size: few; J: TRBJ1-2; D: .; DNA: TGTGCCAGCAGTGAGCTCCGGAGGGCTTCTAACTATGGCTACACCTTC; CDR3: CASSELRRASNYGYTF
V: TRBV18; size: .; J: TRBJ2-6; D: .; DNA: TGTGCCAGCTCACCATATAGCACGCTTTGGGCCAACGTCCTGACTTTC; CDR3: CASSPYSTLWANVLTF
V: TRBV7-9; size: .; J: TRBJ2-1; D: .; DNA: TGTGCCAGCAGCTTAGTCGGGCACAATGAGCAGTTCTTC; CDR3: CASSLVGHNEQFF
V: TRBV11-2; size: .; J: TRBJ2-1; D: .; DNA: TGTGCCAGTACCGTGGGGGCGGGAAAAACCAACAATGAGCAGTTCTTC; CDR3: CASTVGAGKTNNEQFF
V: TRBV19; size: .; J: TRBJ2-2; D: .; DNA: TGTGCCAGTAGTTCCCTGGATGAGGGAGTATCGTGGAGCGGGGAGCTGTTTTTT; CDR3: CASSSLDEGVSWSGELFF